These 26 T cell receptor beta chains originate from one sample sequenced in a study of blood T cells in healthy people across ages. Together with a sample-barcoded 5' primer, a J-beta primer mix was included in a second PCR lasting roughly 6 to 12 cycles. MiXCR, applied by TCRdb to the 5' RACE reads, yields one record per CDR3 protein. Of some 1.5 million distinct CDR3 sequences in the sample, 25% to 30% were seen once. Sequenced material: blood. These receptors were obtained from a woman in her twenties or thirties in good health.

This clonotype has only a few counts. The CDR3 loop is CASSLFVVSRRKAFF. CDR3 sequence (DNA): TGTGCCAGCAGTTTATTTGTAGTTTCTCGGAGGAAAGCTTTCTTT. The chain is built from TRBV27 and TRBJ1-1; D is unclear. Germline V lookup: CDR1 MNHEY, CDR2 SMNVEV (reference sequence). The ends were cut back, 1 base at V and 9 bases at J, with 18 bases in the middle. The length of the CDR3 is 15 residues.

This chain joins TRBV6-1 and TRBJ1-1; possibly TRBD1 for D (6 bases). The CDR3 has 14 amino acids. Trimming took off 4 bases at V and 4 bases at J, with 13 bases between the two ends. CDR1 MNHNS and CDR2 SASEGT come from the germline V gene. The CDR3 bases are TGTGCCAGCAGTGTGGGAGACAGGAGCACTGAAGCTTTCTTT. The encoded protein is CASSVGDRSTEAFF.

This chain connects TRBV20-1 to TRBJ1-1; weak D call: TRBD1 (6 bases). This CDR3 has 14 amino acids. The ends were cut back, 5 bases at V and 7 bases at J, with 20 bases in the middle. Per germline, CDR1 DFQATT and CDR2 SNEGSKA (reference sequence). This CDR3 reads CSALNPLGAVEAFF. The CDR3 region has the DNA TGCAGTGCTCTAAACCCCTTGGGGGCTGTTGAAGCTTTCTTT.

The rearrangement joins TRBV12-3 or TRBV12-4 to TRBJ1-3; D call uncertain. CDR3 length: 13 residues. Trimming shortened V by 7 bases and J by 0 bases, and 7 bases separated the two germline ends. The CDR3 loop is CASTFPSGNTIYF. The CDR3 DNA reads TGTGCCAGCACTTTCCCCTCTGGAAACACCATATATTTT.

This clonotype occurred a few times. This chain uses TRBV7-9 with TRBJ1-2, with D uncertain. Per the germline V gene, CDR1 is SEHNR and CDR2 is FQNEAQ (reference sequence). V shed 4 bases and J shed 7 bases, with 13 bases lying between them. The CDR3 has 13 amino acids. Here the CDR3 reads CASSSRSAGGYTF. CDR3 coding DNA: TGTGCCAGCAGCTCGAGGTCCGCTGGTGGCTACACCTTC.

This clonotype appeared a few times. The chain has TRBV20-1 and TRBJ2-5; 9 nucleotides match TRBD2. The CDR3 extends over 13 amino acids. The germline CDR1 and CDR2 sequences are DFQATT and SNEGSKA (reference sequence). V lost 1 base, J lost 5 bases, and 2 bases stayed unmatched. CDR3 protein: CSARVAGVETQYF. The CDR3 nucleotides are TGCAGTGCTAGAGTAGCGGGAGTTGAGACCCAGTACTTC.

This clonotype was counted only a few times. The chain is built from TRBV6-1 and TRBJ2-5; D remains unclear. Germline V gives CDR1 MNHNS, CDR2 SASEGT. This CDR3 has 12 amino acids. The V end lost 8 bases, the J end lost 5 bases, and 12 bases lay between the germline ends. In DNA form, the CDR3 reads TGTGCCAGCTTAGCTCCTCCGGAGACCCAGTACTTC. Its protein product is CASLAPPETQYF.

For this clonotype: One end of the junction varies from germline; a read error may be responsible. V is TRBV3-1 and J is TRBJ2-3; TRBD2 matches at 11 bases. Germline V lookup: CDR1 LGHDT, CDR2 YNNKEL (reference sequence). The CDR3 is 15 amino acids. This chain's CDR3 is CTSRFLAGGPDTQYF. The DNA for the CDR3 is TGTACCAGCAGGTTCCTAGCGGGGGGCCCAGATACGCAGTATTTT.

The chain joins TRBV5-1 to TRBJ1-2, with D possibly being TRBD1 (6 bases). V lost 5 bases and J lost 4, with 9 bases in between. This CDR3 region has 12 residues. The germline CDR1 and CDR2 sequences are SGHRS and YFSETQ. The CDR3 region is CASRTGTYGYTF. DNA of the CDR3: TGCGCCAGCAGAACAGGGACCTATGGCTACACCTTC.

The chain uses TRBV20-1 and TRBJ1-2, with no clear D. This CDR3 contains 13 residues. Trimming cost V 6 bases and J 3 bases, with 14 bases left between them. Germline loops: CDR1 DFQATT, CDR2 SNEGSKA (reference sequence). The CDR3: CSASGSADYGYTF. CDR3 in DNA: TGCAGTGCCAGCGGTTCGGCCGACTATGGCTACACCTTC.

This clonotype has more than one count but fewer than ten. This sequence joins TRBV7-2 and TRBJ2-3, with TRBD2 as a possible D gene (6 bases). V was shortened by 5 bases and J by 4 bases, with 13 bases between the two germline ends. Germline values: CDR1 SGHTA, CDR2 FQGNSA. The CDR3 is 14 residues long. The CDR3 nucleotides are TGTGCCAGCAGCCATCGGGACTTCCCAGATACGCAGTATTTT. This encodes CASSHRDFPDTQYF.

This clonotype was seen ten or more times. The V gene is TRBV11-2, the J gene TRBJ2-3, with TRBD2 identical over 10 bases. The ends lost 4 bases at V and 6 bases at J; junction bases unmatched: 7. The CDR3 runs 15 residues. Germline V gene lookup returns CDR1 SGHAT and CDR2 FQNNGV. This CDR3 is CASSSQREGADTQYF. For the CDR3, the DNA is TGTGCCAGCAGCTCCCAGCGGGAGGGGGCGGATACGCAGTATTTT.

V is TRBV6-5 and J is TRBJ2-1, with D perhaps matching TRBD1 or TRBD2 (7 bases each). Trimming pared 6 bases from V and 7 bases from J, leaving 16 bases between. The CDR3 is 14 amino acids. Germline assignment: CDR1 MNHEY and CDR2 SVGAGI. Written as DNA, the CDR3 is TGTGCCAGCAGGGTACAGGGGAGGGGGAATGAGCAGTTCTTC. The encoded protein is CASRVQGRGNEQFF.

The V call is TRBV5-1, the J call TRBJ2-5; D is perhaps TRBD1 (5 bases). Trimming removed 0 bases at V and 0 bases at J, with 9 bases between. CDR1 SGHRS and CDR2 YFSETQ come from the germline V gene. The CDR3 runs 15 residues. The CDR3 DNA follows: TGCGCCAGCAGCTTGGTGTCCAGGGACCAAGAGACCCAGTACTTC. It encodes CASSLVSRDQETQYF.

This clonotype was counted a few times. This chain joins TRBV7-2 and TRBJ1-1; 8 bases match TRBD1. This CDR3 has 14 residues. In germline, CDR1 is SGHTA, CDR2 FQGNSA. V gave up 0 bases and J gave up 11 bases; unmatched junction bases: 8. In DNA, the CDR3 is TGTGCCAGCAGCTTAGCGGGGGACAGGCCGGGGGCTTTCTTT. Translating it yields CASSLAGDRPGAFF.

V is TRBV5-1 and J is TRBJ2-1; 7 positions agree with TRBD1. Looked up from germline, CDR1 is SGHRS and CDR2 is YFSETQ. V was pared by 2 bases and J by 6 bases, with 11 bases of the junction left unmatched. This CDR3 spans 16 amino acids. The CDR3, as DNA: TGCGCCAGCAGCTTAGACAGGGTCAAGGGGAGCAATGAGCAGTTCTTC. Its translation: CASSLDRVKGSNEQFF.

About this clonotype: Because it lacks the conserved phenylalanine or tryptophan at the end, this CDR3 is likely a read error. V and J are TRBV18 and TRBJ2-3; D is ambiguous. Germline V gene lookup returns CDR1 KGHSH and CDR2 LQKENI. V dropped 6 bases and J dropped 4 bases, with 17 bases sitting between them. CDR3 size: 15 residues. The CDR3 here is CASSVAVSDADTQYV. Written as DNA, the CDR3 is TGTGCCAGCTCGGTGGCCGTTTCTGACGCAGATACGCAGTATGTT.

This clonotype was observed a few times. The chain is built from TRBV20-1 and TRBJ1-1; maybe TRBD1 (5 bases). V dropped 0 bases and J dropped 0 bases, with 14 bases sitting between them. The CDR3 spans 16 residues. In germline, CDR1 is DFQATT, CDR2 SNEGSKA (reference sequence). The CDR3 loop reads CSARDRETPMNTEAFF. The CDR3 DNA follows: TGCAGTGCTAGAGACAGGGAAACCCCTATGAACACTGAAGCTTTCTTT.

This clonotype appeared once. The genes are TRBV4-3 and TRBJ2-5; 15 nucleotides align to TRBD2. After removal of 4 bases from V and 3 bases from J, the junction contained 6 bases not matched to a gene. Per germline, CDR1 LGHNA and CDR2 YSLEER. This CDR3 contains 17 residues. In nucleotides, the CDR3 is TGCGCCAGCAGCCGGGGACTAGCGGGAGGAGGGGAAGAGACCCAGTACTTC. Translating gives CASSRGLAGGGEETQYF.

Many counts were recorded for this clonotype. The chain uses TRBV20-1 and TRBJ2-7; unclear D gene. CDR1 DFQATT and CDR2 SNEGSKA come from the germline V gene (reference sequence). CDR3 size: 13 residues. Deletions cut 4 bases from V and 2 bases from J, with 12 bases between. The CDR3, as DNA: TGCAGTGCTAAGTCTGACGGACCCTACGAGCAGTACTTC. It yields the protein CSAKSDGPYEQYF.

This clonotype came up a few times. The CDR3 sequence: CSARIRRGGLHEQYF. In nucleotides, the CDR3 is TGCAGTGCTCGGATAAGGCGGGGGGGCCTCCACGAGCAGTACTTC. V and J are TRBV20-1 and TRBJ2-7; 9 bases align to TRBD2. Germline V gene data show CDR1 as DFQATT and CDR2 as SNEGSKA (reference sequence). J lost 5 bases, V lost 5 bases, and 13 bases had no gene match. This CDR3 has 15 residues.

This rearrangement joins TRBV20-1 to TRBJ1-2, with D uncertain. The CDR3 is made up of 13 amino acids. V was cut by 5 bases and J by 3 bases, with 13 bases left in between. The V gene's germline CDR1 is DFQATT and CDR2 SNEGSKA (reference sequence). Written as DNA, the CDR3 is TGCAGTGCTCCGGGTTCTGGATACTATGGCTACACCTTC. Protein sequence: CSAPGSGYYGYTF.

The chain joins TRBV6-5 to TRBJ2-6, with D unclear. From germline, CDR1 is MNHEY and CDR2 SVGAGI. V was trimmed by 10 bases and J by 0 bases, leaving 13 bases between them. The CDR3 has 15 residues. The CDR3 nucleotides are TGTGCCACCATCGGCGGCGGCTCTGGGGCCAACGTCCTGACTTTC. Translated: CATIGGGSGANVLTF.

Regarding this clonotype: One junction end disagrees with the germline gene, perhaps due to a read error. V and J are TRBV5-6 and TRBJ1-4, with D perhaps TRBD1 (6 bases). CDR3 length: 16 amino acids. The germline gives CDR1 SGHDT, CDR2 YYEEEE. Here the CDR3 DNA reads TGTGCCAGCAGCCCGGGGACACTCCCAACTAGTGAAAAACTGTTTTTT. Translation gives CASSPGTLPTSEKLFF. The full variable domain, its missing parts supplied by reference TRBV5-6 and TRBJ1-4, is DAGVTQSPTHLIKTRGQQVTLRCSPKSGHDTVSWYQQALGQGPQFIFQYYEEEERQRGNFPDRFSGHQFPNYSSELNVNALLLGDSALYLCASSPGTLPTSEKLFFGSGTQLSVL.

This clonotype has at least ten counts. V gene TRBV20-1 combines with J gene TRBJ2-1; perhaps TRBD1 as D (5 bases). The CDR3 has 16 amino acids. Per germline, CDR1 DFQATT and CDR2 SNEGSKA (reference sequence). V lost 6 bases to trimming and J lost 2 bases, with 20 bases between them. Here the CDR3 reads CSAKRNSRVAYNEQFF. In DNA form, the CDR3 reads TGCAGTGCAAAAAGGAACAGCAGGGTCGCCTACAATGAGCAGTTCTTC.

In its sample, this clonotype was seen a few times. This chain uses TRBV3-1 with TRBJ1-5; no clear D gene. The CDR3 has 13 residues. Looked up from germline, CDR1 is LGHDT and CDR2 is YNNKEL (reference sequence). V lost 1 base to trimming and J lost 9 bases, with 10 bases between them. In DNA form, the CDR3 reads TGTGCCAGCAGCCAAGGCCAGATGGGGCCCCAGCATTTT. This codes for CASSQGQMGPQHF. Using reference TRBV3-1 and TRBJ1-5 for the parts outside the CDR3, the full variable domain is DTAVSQTPKYLVTQMGNDKSIKCEQNLGHDTMYWYKQDSKKFLKIMFSYNNKELIINETVPNRFSPKSPDKAHLNLHINSLELGDSAVYFCASSQGQMGPQHFGDGTRLSIL.